Sequencing of this T cell receptor (beta chain) was carried out in a study of T-cell memory formation after mild COVID-19. This clonotype showed up just once. Its antigen is not known. Study-wide results and limits: Contracting clones localized mainly to CM and EM when CD4+ and mainly to EMRA when CD8+. Contracting clones, day 15 to 85, had balanced CD4/CD8, and later expanders favored CD4+.

Each CDR3 protein gets one entry after TCRdb re-called the 5' RACE reads with MiXCR. The table records a few hundred thousand distinct CDR3 sequences, roughly an eighth of them present only once. Sequenced sample: PBMCs or a T cell subset sorted from them (not recorded which). The receptor was derived from a young man who had mild COVID-19 (a few samples of this study predate the infection). Cell type and time point are not known.

CDR3 region: CASTAGWEGTQYF. The CDR3, as DNA: TGTGCCAGCACGGCGGGGTGGGAAGGGACCCAGTACTTC. The chain combines TRBV3-1 with TRBJ2-5, with D maybe TRBD2 (6 bases). The CDR3 loop spans 13 amino acids. V was cut by 7 bases and J by 7 bases, with 16 bases left in between. Germline V gene sequence: CDR1 LGHDT, CDR2 YNNKEL (reference sequence).